This TCR beta chain was found in a study of cytomegalovirus exposure and HLA in healthy donors. Study observations and caveats: Later on, a genetic analysis was performed. It linked a missense variant in DCLRE1C with V- and J-gene trimming of TCR beta. An Asian-associated ancestry cluster reportedly showed fewer N-insertions than the approximately 660-donor mean in a later analysis.

About this clone itself: Antigen: not known.

Primers: 60 Vbeta forward and 13 Jbeta reverse. Sequencing used immunoSEQ multiplex PCR; TCRdb keeps in-frame clones, though not all of them. This repertoire shows more than 95,000 clones, approximately 76% found once; its top ten account for 15% to 20%. Germline V gene data show CDR1 as KGHSH and CDR2 as LQKENI. V lost 1 base to trimming and J lost 0 bases, with 21 bases between them. CDR3 length: 19 residues. Sequencing was performed on PBMCs. This TCR was sampled from a man aged 50 to 59 in good health and CMV-seropositive. The chain links TRBV18 to TRBJ1-2, with D possibly TRBD1 on 5 matching bases. CDR3 nucleotide sequence: TGTGCCAGCTCACCACAGTCTGCTCAGGGCAACCTAGCTAACTATGGCTACACCTTC. This sequence encodes CASSPQSAQGNLANYGYTF.